Shown below are 11 T cell receptor beta chains from a single sample sequenced in a study of T cell repertoires in cytomegalovirus infection. In TCRdb, the reads were re-called with MiXCR into one record per CDR3 protein. The sample holds around 200,000 distinct CDR3 sequences, 15% to 20% seen once. Sequences were obtained from CD8+ T cells from PBMCs. All receptors derive from a human donor in good health (CMV status not recorded). Some clones in this sample may be carry-over from other donors' samples.

A few counts support this clonotype. The gene calls are TRBV7-8 and TRBJ2-5; possibly TRBD1 or TRBD2 for D (6 bases each). The germline V gene has CDR1 SGHVS and CDR2 FQNEAQ. The CDR3 has 15 amino acids. V was cut by 7 bases and J by 5 bases, with 20 bases left in between. CDR3 sequence: CASTGGGGPRETQYF. DNA for the CDR3: TGTGCCAGCACCGGCGGAGGGGGGCCGAGGGAGACCCAGTACTTC.

The table lists this clonotype with a few counts. The chain's CDR3 is CASSIRGSFGDNSPLHF. CDR3 coding DNA: TGTGCCAGTAGTATACGTGGCAGCTTTGGTGATAATTCACCCCTCCACTTT. V usage is TRBV19 and J usage is TRBJ1-6; D gene uncertain. This CDR3 region has 17 residues. Trimming cost V 2 bases and J 5 bases, with 16 bases left between them. Germline-derived CDR1 and CDR2 are LNHDA and SQIVND (reference sequence). The variable domain in full, completed from reference TRBV19 and TRBJ1-6, reads DGGITQSPKYLFRKEGQNVTLSCEQNLNHDAMYWYRQDPGQGLRLIYYSQIVNDFQKGDIAEGYSVSREKKESFPLTVTSAQKNPTAFYLCASSIRGSFGDNSPLHFGNGTRLTVT.

This clonotype appeared a single time. The chain has TRBV5-5 and TRBJ2-3; 8 bases align to TRBD2. The CDR3 loop spans 15 amino acids. Germline loops: CDR1 SGHKS, CDR2 YYEKEE (reference sequence). V dropped 3 bases and J dropped 4; count of bases not matched to a gene: 7. The CDR3 DNA reads as TGTGCCAGCAGCTCGACGGGGGGGCCCGCAGATACGCAGTATTTT. The encoded protein is CASSSTGGPADTQYF.

Only a few counts were recorded for this clonotype. The rearrangement joins TRBV29-1 to TRBJ2-3; D is perhaps TRBD1 or TRBD2 (5 bases each). Germline loops: CDR1 SQVTM, CDR2 ANQGSEA. The CDR3 consists of 13 residues. V was clipped by 6 bases and J by 2 bases, with 12 bases between them. CDR3 DNA sequence: TGCAGCGTCCCGGGACCTATCACAGATACGCAGTATTTT. It translates to CSVPGPITDTQYF.

The table lists this clonotype with a few counts. The chain has TRBV4-1 and TRBJ2-7, with 9 bases that match TRBD1. The CDR3 length is 17 residues. The V segment lost 2 bases and the J segment 1 base; nucleotides outside the gene matches: 9. The germline V gene encodes CDR1 MGHRA and CDR2 YSYEKL. CDR3 sequence (DNA): TGCGCCAGCAGCCAACAGCGAACCGGGACAGGGTCCTACGAGCAGTACTTC. Translation: CASSQQRTGTGSYEQYF.

This clonotype was observed a few times. This CDR3 is CASSSGPPTDTQYF. In nucleotides, the CDR3 is TGTGCCAGCAGCTCGGGACCACCCACAGATACGCAGTATTTT. The rearrangement links TRBV5-6 to TRBJ2-3, with D possibly called TRBD1 or TRBD2 (5 bases each). This CDR3 comprises 14 residues. Germline V CDR1 and CDR2: SGHDT, YYEEEE. Trimming took 3 bases from V and 2 from J, leaving 10 bases between them.

CDR3 DNA: TGTGCCAGCATTTCCCATAAAGGTCAGGGGCAAGAATATGGCTACACCTTC. Protein sequence: CASISHKGQGQEYGYTF. The rearrangement uses TRBV12-3 or TRBV12-4 and TRBJ1-2, with TRBD1 as a possible D gene (6 bases). This CDR3 comprises 17 residues. V was shortened by 7 bases and J by 5 bases, with 26 bases between the two germline ends.

V gene TRBV7-2 combines with J gene TRBJ2-1; the D is unclear. This CDR3 comprises 13 residues. The V and J ends lost 1 base and 10 bases respectively, with 11 bases between them. Germline assignment: CDR1 SGHTA and CDR2 FQGNSA. The CDR3 here is CASSLGTAIEQFF. In DNA, the CDR3 is TGTGCCAGCAGCTTAGGGACCGCCATAGAGCAGTTCTTC.

The chain joins TRBV7-3 to TRBJ1-1; D unclear. The CDR3 has 13 amino acids. Trimming shortened V by 0 bases and J by 4 bases, and 6 bases separated the two germline ends. The germline gives CDR1 SGHTA, CDR2 FQGTGA. The CDR3 region has the DNA TGTGCCAGCAGCTTAACGAGCGCCACTGAAGCTTTCTTT. Translated, it gives CASSLTSATEAFF.

The chain employs TRBV6-2 or TRBV6-3 and TRBJ2-5; 7 bases match TRBD2. This CDR3 region has 13 residues. In germline, CDR1 is MNHEY, CDR2 SVGEGT. J was trimmed by 2 bases and V by 7 bases; bases with no gene match: 4. The CDR3 DNA follows: TGTGCCAGCAATACGGGGGGACAAGAGACCCAGTACTTC. Encoded protein: CASNTGGQETQYF.

This clonotype was found a few times. This chain's CDR3 is CASSQENAGLANYGYTF. The CDR3 coding sequence is TGTGCCAGCAGCCAAGAAAATGCAGGTTTAGCTAACTATGGCTACACCTTC. The gene calls are TRBV4-2 and TRBJ1-2; D unclear. Germline V gives CDR1 LGHNA, CDR2 YNFKEQ. Trimming removed 0 bases at V and 0 bases at J, with 14 bases between. The CDR3 length is 17 residues.